Below, one T cell receptor (beta chain) is given with its context. The antigen is undetermined. CDR1 is SGHRS and CDR2 is YFSETQ in the germline V gene. This CDR3 is 14 amino acids long. Trimming took 0 bases from V and 4 from J, leaving 11 bases between them. After template switching added a universal primer site, the resulting cDNA carried unique molecular identifiers. TCRdb re-derived calls from the 5' RACE reads in MiXCR, one entry per CDR3 protein. In the table there are about 460,000 distinct CDR3 sequences, 13% to 15% of which are singletons. Only healthy Caucasians were included as donors. The data belong to a study of identical twins. Study-wide points: Analyses of zero insertions could be partly confounded by invariant MAIT and iNKT cells.

Separately, the same data were catalogued under a study of yellow fever vaccine responses in identical twins.

This TCR was sampled from a woman younger than 30 in good health. The sequencing input was CD4+ T cells sorted from blood. The chain joins TRBV5-1 to TRBJ2-7; the D is unclear. The CDR3 DNA is TGCGCCAGCAGCTTGGGGCAACTACCGTACGAGCAGTACTTC. This translates into CASSLGQLPYEQYF.